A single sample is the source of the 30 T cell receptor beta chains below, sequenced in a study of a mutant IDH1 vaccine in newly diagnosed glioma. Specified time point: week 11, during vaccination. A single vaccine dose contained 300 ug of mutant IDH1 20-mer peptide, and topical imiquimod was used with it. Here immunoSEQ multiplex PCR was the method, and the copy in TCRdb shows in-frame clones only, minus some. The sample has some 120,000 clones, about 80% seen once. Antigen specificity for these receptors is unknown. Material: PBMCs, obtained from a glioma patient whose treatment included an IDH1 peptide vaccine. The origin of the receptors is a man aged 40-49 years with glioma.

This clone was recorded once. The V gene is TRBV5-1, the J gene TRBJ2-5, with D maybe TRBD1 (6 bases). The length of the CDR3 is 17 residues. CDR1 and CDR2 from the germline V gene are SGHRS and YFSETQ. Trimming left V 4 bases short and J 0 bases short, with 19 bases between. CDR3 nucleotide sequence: TGCGCCAGCAGCGGTCGACAGGCGCCCCGGTACCAAGAGACCCAGTACTTC. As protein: CASSGRQAPRYQETQYF.

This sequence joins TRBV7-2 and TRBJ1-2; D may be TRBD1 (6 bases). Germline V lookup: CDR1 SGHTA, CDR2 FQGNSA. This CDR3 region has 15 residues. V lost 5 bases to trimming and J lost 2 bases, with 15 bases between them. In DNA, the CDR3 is TGTGCCAGCAGCCCCCGACCCCAGGGGAACTATGGCTACACCTTC. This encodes CASSPRPQGNYGYTF.

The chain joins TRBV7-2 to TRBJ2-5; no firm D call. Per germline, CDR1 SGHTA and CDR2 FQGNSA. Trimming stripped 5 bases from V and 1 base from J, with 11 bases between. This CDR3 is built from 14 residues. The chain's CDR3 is CASSIDGSQETQYF. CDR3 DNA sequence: TGTGCCAGCAGCATAGACGGGTCCCAAGAGACCCAGTACTTC.

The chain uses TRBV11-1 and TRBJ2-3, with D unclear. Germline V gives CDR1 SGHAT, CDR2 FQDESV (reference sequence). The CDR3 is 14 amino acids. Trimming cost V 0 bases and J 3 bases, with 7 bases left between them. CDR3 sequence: CASSLAHGTDTQYF. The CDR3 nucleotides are TGTGCCAGCAGCTTAGCGCACGGGACAGATACGCAGTATTTT.

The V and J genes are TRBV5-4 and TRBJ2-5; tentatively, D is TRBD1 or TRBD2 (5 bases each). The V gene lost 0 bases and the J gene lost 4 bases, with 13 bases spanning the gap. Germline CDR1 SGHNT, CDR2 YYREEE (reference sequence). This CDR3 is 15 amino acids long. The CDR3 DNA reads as TGTGCCAGCAGCTTGGGGCCGGGGACCGGAGAGACCCAGTACTTC. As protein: CASSLGPGTGETQYF. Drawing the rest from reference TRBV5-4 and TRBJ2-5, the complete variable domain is ETGVTQSPTHLIKTRGQQVTLRCSSQSGHNTVSWYQQALGQGPQFIFQYYREEENGRGNFPPRFSGLQFPNYSSELNVNALELDDSALYLCASSLGPGTGETQYFGPGTRLLVL.

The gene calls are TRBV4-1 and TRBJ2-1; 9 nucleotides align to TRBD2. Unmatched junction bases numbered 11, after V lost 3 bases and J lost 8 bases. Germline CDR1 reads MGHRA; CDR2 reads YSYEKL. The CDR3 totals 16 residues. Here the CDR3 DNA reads TGCGCCAGCAGCCAGTCCGGAGCGGGGGGAGCCTATGAGCAGTTCTTC. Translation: CASSQSGAGGAYEQFF.

The CDR3 sequence is CASSIQAGGPNEQFF. CDR3 DNA: TGTGCCAGTAGTATACAGGCGGGGGGACCCAATGAGCAGTTCTTC. The rearrangement links TRBV19 to TRBJ2-1; 8 bases align to TRBD2. CDR3 length: 15 residues. CDR1 is LNHDA and CDR2 is SQIVND in the germline V gene (reference sequence). The V gene end was trimmed by 2 bases and the J gene end by 6 bases; junction bases not matched to a gene: 6.

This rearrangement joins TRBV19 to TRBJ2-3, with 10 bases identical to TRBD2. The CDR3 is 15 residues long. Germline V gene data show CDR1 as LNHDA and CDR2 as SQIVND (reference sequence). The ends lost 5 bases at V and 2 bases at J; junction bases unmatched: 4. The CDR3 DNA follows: TGTGCCAGTAGTGTCGGGACTAGCGACACAGATACGCAGTATTTT. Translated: CASSVGTSDTDTQYF.

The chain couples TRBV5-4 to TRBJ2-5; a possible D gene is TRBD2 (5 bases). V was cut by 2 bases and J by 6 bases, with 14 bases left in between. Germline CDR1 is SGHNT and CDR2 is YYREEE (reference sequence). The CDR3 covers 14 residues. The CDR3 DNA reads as TGTGCCAGCAGCTTAGCCCTAGCCGAGCAGACCCAGTACTTC. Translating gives CASSLALAEQTQYF.

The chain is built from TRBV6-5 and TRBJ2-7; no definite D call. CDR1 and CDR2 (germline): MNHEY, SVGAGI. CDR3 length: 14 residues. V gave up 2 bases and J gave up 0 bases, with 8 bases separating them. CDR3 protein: CASSYVRNSYEQYF. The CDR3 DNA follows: TGTGCCAGCAGTTACGTGCGAAACTCCTACGAGCAGTACTTC.

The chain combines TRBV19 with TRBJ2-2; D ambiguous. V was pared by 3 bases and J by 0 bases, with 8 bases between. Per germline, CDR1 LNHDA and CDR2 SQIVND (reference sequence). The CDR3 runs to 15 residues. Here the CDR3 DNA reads TGTGCCAGTAGTATCTACACAACGAACACCGGGGAGCTGTTTTTT. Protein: CASSIYTTNTGELFF.

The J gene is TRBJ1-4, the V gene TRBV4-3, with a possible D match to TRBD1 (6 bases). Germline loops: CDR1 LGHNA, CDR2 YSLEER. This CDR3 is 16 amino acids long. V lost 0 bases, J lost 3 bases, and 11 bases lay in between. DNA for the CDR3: TGCGCCAGCAGCCAAGATGGAAGGGGGTCTAATGAAAAACTGTTTTTT. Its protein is CASSQDGRGSNEKLFF.

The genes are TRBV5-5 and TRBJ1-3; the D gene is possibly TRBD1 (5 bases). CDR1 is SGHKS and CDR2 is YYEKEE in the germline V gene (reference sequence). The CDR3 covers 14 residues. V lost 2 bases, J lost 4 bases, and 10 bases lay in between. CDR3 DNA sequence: TGTGCCAGCAGCTTTGGGGGTTCCGGAAACACCATATATTTT. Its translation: CASSFGGSGNTIYF.

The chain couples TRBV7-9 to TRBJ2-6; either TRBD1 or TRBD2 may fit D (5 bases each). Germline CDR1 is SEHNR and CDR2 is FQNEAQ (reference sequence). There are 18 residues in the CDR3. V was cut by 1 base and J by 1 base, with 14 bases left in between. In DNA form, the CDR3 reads TGTGCCAGCAGCTTAGGAAGGGGAGTCAATTCTGGGGCCAACGTCCTGACTTTC. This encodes CASSLGRGVNSGANVLTF.

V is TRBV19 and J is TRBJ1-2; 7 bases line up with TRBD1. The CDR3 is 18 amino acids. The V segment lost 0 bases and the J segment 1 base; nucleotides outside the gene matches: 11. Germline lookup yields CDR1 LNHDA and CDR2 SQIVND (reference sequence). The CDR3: CASSIDRQGPNLNYGYTF. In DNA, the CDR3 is TGTGCCAGTAGTATAGATCGACAGGGCCCTAACCTTAACTATGGCTACACCTTC. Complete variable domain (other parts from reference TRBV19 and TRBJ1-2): DGGITQSPKYLFRKEGQNVTLSCEQNLNHDAMYWYRQDPGQGLRLIYYSQIVNDFQKGDIAEGYSVSREKKESFPLTVTSAQKNPTAFYLCASSIDRQGPNLNYGYTFGSGTRLTVV.

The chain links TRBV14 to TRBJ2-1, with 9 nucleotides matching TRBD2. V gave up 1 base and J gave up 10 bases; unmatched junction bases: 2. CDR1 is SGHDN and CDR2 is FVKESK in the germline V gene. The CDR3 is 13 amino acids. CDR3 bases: TGTGCCAGCAGCCAAGTAGCGGGAGCCGAGCAGTTCTTC. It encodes CASSQVAGAEQFF.

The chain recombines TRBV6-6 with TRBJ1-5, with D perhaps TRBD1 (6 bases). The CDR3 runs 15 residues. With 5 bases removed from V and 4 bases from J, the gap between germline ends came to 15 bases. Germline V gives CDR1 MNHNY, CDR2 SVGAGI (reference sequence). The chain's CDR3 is CASSQARGGNQPQHF. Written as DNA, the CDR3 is TGTGCCAGCAGTCAGGCCCGAGGGGGGAATCAGCCCCAGCATTTT.

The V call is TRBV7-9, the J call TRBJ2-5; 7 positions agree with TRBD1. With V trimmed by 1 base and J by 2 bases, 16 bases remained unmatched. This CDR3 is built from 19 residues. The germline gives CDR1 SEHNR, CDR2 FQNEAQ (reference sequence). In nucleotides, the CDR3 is TGTGCCAGCAGCTTAGTGCAACCGAGCAGGGGACAGCTACAAGAGACCCAGTACTTC. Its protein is CASSLVQPSRGQLQETQYF.

The CDR3 is CASSQETGPYGYTF. CDR3 bases: TGTGCCAGCAGCCAGGAGACAGGTCCTTATGGCTACACCTTC. The V call is TRBV14, the J call TRBJ1-2; weak D call: TRBD1 (6 bases). Trimming removed 3 bases at V and 5 bases at J, with 13 bases between. Germline CDR1 and CDR2: SGHDN and FVKESK. CDR3 length: 14 amino acids. Full variable domain (missing parts from reference TRBV14 and TRBJ1-2): EAGVTQFPSHSVIEKGQTVTLRCDPISGHDNLYWYRRVMGKEIKFLLHFVKESKQDESGMPNNRFLAERTGGTYSTLKVQPAELEDSGVYFCASSQETGPYGYTFGSGTRLTVV.

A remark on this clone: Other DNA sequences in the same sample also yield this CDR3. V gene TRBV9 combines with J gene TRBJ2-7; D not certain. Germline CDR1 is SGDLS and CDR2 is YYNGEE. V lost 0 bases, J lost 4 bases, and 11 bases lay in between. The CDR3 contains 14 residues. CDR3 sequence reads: CASSVGVEPYEQYF. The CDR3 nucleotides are TGTGCCAGCAGCGTAGGAGTTGAGCCTTACGAGCAGTACTTC.

CDR3 amino acids: CASSSSGGSGTQYF. CDR3 DNA: TGCGCCAGCAGTTCTAGCGGGGGGTCTGGTACGCAGTATTTT. The J gene is TRBJ2-3, the V gene TRBV10-1, with 11 positions matching TRBD2. This CDR3 is built from 14 residues. Unmatched junction bases numbered 6, after V lost 5 bases and J lost 8 bases. Germline V gives CDR1 WNHNN, CDR2 SYGVQD (reference sequence).

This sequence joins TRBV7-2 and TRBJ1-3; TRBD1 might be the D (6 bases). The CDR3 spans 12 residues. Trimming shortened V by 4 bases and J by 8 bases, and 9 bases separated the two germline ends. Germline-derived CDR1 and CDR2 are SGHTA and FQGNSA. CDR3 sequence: CASSYAGDTIYF. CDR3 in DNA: TGTGCCAGCAGCTATGCAGGGGACACCATATATTTT.

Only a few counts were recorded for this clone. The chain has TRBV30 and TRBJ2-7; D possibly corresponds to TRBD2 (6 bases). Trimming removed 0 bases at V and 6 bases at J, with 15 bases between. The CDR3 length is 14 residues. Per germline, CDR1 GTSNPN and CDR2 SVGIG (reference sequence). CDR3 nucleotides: TGTGCCTGGAGTGTTACCGGGGGAGCGTTCGAGCAGTACTTC. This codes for CAWSVTGGAFEQYF.

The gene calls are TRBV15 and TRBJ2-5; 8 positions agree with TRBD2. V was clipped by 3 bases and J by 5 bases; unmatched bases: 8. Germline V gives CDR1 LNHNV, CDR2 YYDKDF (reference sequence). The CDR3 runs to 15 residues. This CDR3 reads CATSRTRVAGETQYF. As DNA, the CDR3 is TGTGCCACCAGCAGGACGCGCGTAGCGGGGGAGACCCAGTACTTC.

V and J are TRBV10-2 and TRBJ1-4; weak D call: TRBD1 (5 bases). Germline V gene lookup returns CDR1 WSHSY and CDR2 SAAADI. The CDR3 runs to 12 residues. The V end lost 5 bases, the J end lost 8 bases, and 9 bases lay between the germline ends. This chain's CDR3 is CASSSGLEKLFF. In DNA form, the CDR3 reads TGCGCCAGCAGTTCGGGACTCGAAAAACTGTTTTTT.

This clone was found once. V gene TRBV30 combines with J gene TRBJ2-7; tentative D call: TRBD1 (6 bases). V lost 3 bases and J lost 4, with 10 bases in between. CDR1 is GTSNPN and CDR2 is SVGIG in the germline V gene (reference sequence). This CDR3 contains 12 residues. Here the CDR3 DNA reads TGTGCCTGGAGCTCCACAGGGTACGAGCAGTACTTC. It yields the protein CAWSSTGYEQYF.

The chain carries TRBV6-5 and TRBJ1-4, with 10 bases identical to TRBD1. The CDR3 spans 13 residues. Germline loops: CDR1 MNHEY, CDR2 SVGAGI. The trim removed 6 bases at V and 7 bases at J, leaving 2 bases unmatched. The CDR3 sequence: CASRGQGSEKLFF. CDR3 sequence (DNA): TGTGCCAGCAGGGGACAGGGGAGTGAAAAACTGTTTTTT.

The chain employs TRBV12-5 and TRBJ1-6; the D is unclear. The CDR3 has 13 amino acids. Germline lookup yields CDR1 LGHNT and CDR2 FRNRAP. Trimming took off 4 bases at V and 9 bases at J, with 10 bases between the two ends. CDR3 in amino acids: CASGSSLLSPLHF. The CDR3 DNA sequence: TGTGCTAGTGGTTCTTCCCTACTTTCACCCCTCCACTTT. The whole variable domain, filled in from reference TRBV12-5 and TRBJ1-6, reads DARVTQTPRHKVTEMGQEVTMRCQPILGHNTVFWYRQTMMQGLELLAYFRNRAPLDDSGMPKDRFSAEMPDATLATLKIQPSEPRDSAVYFCASGSSLLSPLHFGNGTRLTVT.

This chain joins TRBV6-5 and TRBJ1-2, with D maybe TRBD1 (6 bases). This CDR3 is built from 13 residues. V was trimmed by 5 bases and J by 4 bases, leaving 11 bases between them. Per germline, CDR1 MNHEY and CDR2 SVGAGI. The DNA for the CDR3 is TGTGCCAGCAGTCTTGGACAGCTCTATGGCTACACCTTC. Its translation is CASSLGQLYGYTF.

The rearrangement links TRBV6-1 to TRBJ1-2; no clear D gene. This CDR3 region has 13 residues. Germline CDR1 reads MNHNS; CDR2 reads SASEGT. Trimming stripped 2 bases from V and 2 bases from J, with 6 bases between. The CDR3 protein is CASSETQNYGYTF. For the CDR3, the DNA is TGTGCCAGCAGTGAAACACAGAACTATGGCTACACCTTC.